This T cell receptor beta chain was recovered during a study of T cell responses to AZD1222 COVID-19 vaccine. Study in general: Pooling of second doses given at about 4 or about 12 weeks was done.

Study conclusions and caveats: Among AZD1222 vaccinees, only five to seven were seropositive at baseline. Epitopes outside B.1.351 and B.1.1.7 mutated regions reportedly drew nearly half of spike TCRs. Repertoires were obtained only post-peak T cell response.

Trimming took off 6 bases at V and 3 bases at J, with 11 bases between the two ends. Germline V gene sequence: CDR1 LNHDA, CDR2 SQIVND (reference sequence). The CDR3 consists of 13 residues. As to this clone: Its target is unknown.

TCRdb keeps only in-frame clones here, not all; method: immunoSEQ multiplex PCR. Among some 110,000 clones, 88% were seen once, and the ten largest hold approximately 10%. The V gene is TRBV19, the J gene TRBJ1-2; a weak D match, TRBD1 (5 bases). This receptor was obtained from an adult in good health. The material was peripheral blood, obtained on day 0 of AZD1222 vaccination. This chain's CDR3 is CASRRGVDYGYTF. In DNA, the CDR3 is TGTGCCAGTAGGCGGGGGGTCGACTATGGCTACACCTTC.